This TCR beta chain was identified during a study of blood T cell repertoires in COVID-19. On the study more broadly: There were acute and convalescent COVID-19 samples, and they came from the United States, Italy and Spain. PBMCs, B-cell-depleted T cells, or T cells provided the cDNA or gDNA that made up the material.

Per the study methods: Amplification of reference gene primers was used by the study to estimate nucleated cell counts. The table came from immunoSEQ multiplex PCR; TCRdb's copy has only in-frame clones and leaves some out. V, J and clone size were drawn from that table, and D and trimming were deduced from the DNA. The table records tens of thousands of clones, about 85% of them present only once. Germline trimming cut 5 bases from V and 6 bases from J; bases unmatched to any gene: 6. The CDR3 loop spans 16 amino acids. Germline V lookup: CDR1 LNHNV, CDR2 YYDKDF (reference sequence). The receptor comes from a man aged 60 to 69 with active COVID-19. The sample taken for sequencing was peripheral blood. V gene TRBV15 combines with J gene TRBJ2-5, with 16 nucleotides matching TRBD2. The CDR3 spells CATSRKGLAGGQTQYF. CDR3 sequence (DNA): TGTGCCACCAGCCGAAAGGGACTAGCGGGGGGGCAGACCCAGTACTTC.